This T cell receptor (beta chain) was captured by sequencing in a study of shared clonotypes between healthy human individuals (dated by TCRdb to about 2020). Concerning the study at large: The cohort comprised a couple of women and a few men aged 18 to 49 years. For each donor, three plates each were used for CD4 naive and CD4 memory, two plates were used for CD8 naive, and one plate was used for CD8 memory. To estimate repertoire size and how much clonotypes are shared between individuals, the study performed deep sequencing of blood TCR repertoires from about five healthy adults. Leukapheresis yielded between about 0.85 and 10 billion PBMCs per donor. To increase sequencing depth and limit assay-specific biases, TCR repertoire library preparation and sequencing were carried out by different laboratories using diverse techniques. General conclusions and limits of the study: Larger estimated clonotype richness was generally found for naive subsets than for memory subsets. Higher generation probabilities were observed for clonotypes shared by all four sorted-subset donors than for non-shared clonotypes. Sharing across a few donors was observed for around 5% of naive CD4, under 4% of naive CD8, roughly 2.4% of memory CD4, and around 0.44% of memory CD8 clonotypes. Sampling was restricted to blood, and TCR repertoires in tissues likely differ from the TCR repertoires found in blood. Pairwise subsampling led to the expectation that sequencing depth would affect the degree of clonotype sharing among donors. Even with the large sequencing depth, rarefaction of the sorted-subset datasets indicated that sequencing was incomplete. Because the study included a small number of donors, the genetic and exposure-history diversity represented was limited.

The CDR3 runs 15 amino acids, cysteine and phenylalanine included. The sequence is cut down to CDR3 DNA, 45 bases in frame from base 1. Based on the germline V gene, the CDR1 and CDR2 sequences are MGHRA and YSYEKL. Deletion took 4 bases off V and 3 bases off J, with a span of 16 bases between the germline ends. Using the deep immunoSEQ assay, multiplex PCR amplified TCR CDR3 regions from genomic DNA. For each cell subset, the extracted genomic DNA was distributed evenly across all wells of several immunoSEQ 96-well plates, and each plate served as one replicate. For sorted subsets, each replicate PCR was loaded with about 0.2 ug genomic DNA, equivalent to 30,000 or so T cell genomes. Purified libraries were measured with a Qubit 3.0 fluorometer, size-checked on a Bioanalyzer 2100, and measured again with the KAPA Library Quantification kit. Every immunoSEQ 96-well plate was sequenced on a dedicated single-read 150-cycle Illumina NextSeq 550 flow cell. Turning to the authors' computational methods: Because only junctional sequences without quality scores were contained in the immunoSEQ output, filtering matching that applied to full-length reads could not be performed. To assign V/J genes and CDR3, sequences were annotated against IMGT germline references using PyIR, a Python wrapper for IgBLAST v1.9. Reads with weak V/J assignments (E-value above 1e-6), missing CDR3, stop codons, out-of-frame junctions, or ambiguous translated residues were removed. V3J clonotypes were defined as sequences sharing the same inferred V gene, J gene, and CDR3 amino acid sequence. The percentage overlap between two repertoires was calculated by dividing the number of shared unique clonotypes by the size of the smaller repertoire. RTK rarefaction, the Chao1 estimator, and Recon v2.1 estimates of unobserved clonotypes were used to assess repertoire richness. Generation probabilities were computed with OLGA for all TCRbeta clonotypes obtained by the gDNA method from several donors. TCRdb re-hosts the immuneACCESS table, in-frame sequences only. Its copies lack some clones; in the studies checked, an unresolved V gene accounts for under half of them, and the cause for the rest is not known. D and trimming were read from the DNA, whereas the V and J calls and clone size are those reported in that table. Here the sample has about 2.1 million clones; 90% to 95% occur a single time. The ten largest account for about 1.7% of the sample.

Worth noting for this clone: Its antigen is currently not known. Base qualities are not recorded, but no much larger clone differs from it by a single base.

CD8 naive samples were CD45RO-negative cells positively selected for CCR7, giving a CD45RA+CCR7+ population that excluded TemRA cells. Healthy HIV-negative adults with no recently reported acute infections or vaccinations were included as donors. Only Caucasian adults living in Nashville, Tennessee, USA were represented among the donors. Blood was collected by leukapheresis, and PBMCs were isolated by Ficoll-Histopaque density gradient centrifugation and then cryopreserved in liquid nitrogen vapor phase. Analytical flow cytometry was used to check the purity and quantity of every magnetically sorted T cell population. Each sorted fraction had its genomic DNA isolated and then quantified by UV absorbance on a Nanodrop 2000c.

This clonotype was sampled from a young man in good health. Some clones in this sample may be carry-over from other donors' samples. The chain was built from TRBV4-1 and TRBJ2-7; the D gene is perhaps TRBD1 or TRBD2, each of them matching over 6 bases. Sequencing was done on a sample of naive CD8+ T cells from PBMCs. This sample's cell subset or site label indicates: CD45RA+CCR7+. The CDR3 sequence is CASSLRGRGGYEQYF. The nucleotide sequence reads TGCGCCAGCAGCCTCCGGGGCAGGGGAGGCTACGAGCAGTACTTC.